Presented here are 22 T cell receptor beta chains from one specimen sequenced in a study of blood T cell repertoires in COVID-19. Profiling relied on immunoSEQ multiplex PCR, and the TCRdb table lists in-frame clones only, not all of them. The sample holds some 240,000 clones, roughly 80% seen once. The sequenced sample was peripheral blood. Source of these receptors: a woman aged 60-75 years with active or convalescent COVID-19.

This CDR3 reads CGAGRYNEQFF. Here the CDR3 DNA reads TGTGGGGCGGGCCGCTACAATGAGCAGTTCTTC. The chain uses TRBV19 and TRBJ2-1; D possibly corresponds to TRBD2 (5 bases). Germline CDR1 and CDR2: LNHDA and SQIVND (reference sequence). This CDR3 has 11 amino acids.

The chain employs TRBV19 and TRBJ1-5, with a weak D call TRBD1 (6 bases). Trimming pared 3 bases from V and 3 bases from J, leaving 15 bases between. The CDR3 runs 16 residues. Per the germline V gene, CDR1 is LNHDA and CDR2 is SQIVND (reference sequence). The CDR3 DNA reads TGTGCCAGTAGTATGCCGCGGACAGCCTACAATCAGCCCCAGCATTTT. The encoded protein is CASSMPRTAYNQPQHF.

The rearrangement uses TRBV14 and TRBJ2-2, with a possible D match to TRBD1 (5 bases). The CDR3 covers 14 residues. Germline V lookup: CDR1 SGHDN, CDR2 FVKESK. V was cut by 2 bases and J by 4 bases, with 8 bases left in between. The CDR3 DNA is TGTGCCAGCAGCCAACAGGGTTCCACCGGGGAGCTGTTTTTT. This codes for CASSQQGSTGELFF.

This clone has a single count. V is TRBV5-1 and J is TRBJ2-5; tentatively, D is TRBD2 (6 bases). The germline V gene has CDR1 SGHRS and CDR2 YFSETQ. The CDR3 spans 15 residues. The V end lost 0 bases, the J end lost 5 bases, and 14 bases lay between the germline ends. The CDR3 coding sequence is TGCGCCAGCAGCTTGGCGACTCGGGAGCGGGAGACCCAGTACTTC. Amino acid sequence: CASSLATRERETQYF.

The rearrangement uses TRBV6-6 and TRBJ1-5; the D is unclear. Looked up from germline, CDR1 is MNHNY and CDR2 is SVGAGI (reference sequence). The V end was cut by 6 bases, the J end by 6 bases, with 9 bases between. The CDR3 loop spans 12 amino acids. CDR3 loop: CASSSSGQPQHF. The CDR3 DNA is TGTGCCAGCAGCAGTTCGGGTCAGCCCCAGCATTTT.

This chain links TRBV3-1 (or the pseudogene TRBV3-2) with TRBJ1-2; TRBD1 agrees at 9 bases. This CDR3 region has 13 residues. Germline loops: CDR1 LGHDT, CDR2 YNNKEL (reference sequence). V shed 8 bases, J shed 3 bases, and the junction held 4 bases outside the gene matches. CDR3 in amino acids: CASGGQGDYGYTF. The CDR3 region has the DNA TGTGCCAGCGGGGGACAGGGCGACTATGGCTACACCTTC.

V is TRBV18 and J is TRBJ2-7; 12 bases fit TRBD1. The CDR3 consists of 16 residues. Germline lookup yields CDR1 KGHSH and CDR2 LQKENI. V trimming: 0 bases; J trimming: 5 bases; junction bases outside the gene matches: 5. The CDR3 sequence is CASSPPVGTGGHEQYF. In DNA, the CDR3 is TGTGCCAGCTCACCACCAGTCGGGACAGGGGGCCACGAGCAGTACTTC.

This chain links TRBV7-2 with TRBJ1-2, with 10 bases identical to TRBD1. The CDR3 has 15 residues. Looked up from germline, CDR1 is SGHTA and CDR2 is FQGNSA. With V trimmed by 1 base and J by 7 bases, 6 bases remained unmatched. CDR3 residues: CASSLVGGQGGGYTF. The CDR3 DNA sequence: TGTGCCAGCAGCTTAGTAGGAGGACAGGGGGGTGGCTACACCTTC.

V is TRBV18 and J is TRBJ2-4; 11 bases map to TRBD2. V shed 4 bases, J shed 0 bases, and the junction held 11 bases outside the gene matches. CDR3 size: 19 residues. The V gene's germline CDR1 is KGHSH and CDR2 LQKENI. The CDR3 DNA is TGTGCCAGCTCACTCCTCTCCGGGACTAGCGGTCTAGCCAAAAACATTCAGTACTTC. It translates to CASSLLSGTSGLAKNIQYF.

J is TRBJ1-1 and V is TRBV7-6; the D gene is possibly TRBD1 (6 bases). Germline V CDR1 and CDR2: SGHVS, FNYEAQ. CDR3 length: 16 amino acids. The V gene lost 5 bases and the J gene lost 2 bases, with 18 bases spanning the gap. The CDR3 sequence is CASSPQAGAGNTEAFF. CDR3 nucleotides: TGTGCCAGCAGCCCCCAGGCAGGGGCGGGTAACACTGAAGCTTTCTTT.

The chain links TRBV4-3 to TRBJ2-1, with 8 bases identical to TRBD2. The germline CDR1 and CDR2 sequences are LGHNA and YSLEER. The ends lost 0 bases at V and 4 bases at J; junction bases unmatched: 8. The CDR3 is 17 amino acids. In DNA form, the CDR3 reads TGCGCCAGCAGCCAAGATAGGAGTAGCGGGGCATACAATGAGCAGTTCTTC. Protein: CASSQDRSSGAYNEQFF.

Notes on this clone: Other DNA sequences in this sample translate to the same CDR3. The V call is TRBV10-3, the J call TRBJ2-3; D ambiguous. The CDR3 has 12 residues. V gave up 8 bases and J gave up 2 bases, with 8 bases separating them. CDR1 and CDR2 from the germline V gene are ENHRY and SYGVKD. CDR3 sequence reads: CAISQDTDTQYF. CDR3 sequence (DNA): TGTGCCATCTCCCAGGACACAGATACGCAGTATTTT.

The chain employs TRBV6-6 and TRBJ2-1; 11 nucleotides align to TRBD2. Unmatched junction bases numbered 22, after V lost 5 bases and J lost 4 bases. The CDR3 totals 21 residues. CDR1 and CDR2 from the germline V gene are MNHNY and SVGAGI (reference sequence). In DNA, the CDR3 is TGTGCCAGCAGTCCCAGGGAGGTAGCGGGGGGGCCATTGACAAGTTACAATGAGCAGTTCTTC. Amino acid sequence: CASSPREVAGGPLTSYNEQFF.

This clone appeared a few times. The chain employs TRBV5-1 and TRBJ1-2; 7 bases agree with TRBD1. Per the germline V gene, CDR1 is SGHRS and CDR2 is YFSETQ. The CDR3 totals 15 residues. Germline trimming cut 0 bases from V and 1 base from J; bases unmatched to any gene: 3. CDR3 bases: TGCGCCAGCAGCTTGGCCGGGACAGATAACTATGGCTACACCTTC. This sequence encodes CASSLAGTDNYGYTF. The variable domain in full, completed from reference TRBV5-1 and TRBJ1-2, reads KAGVTQTPRYLIKTRGQQVTLSCSPISGHRSVSWYQQTPGQGLQFLFEYFSETQRNKGNFPGRFSGRQFSNSRSEMNVSTLELGDSALYLCASSLAGTDNYGYTFGSGTRLTVV.

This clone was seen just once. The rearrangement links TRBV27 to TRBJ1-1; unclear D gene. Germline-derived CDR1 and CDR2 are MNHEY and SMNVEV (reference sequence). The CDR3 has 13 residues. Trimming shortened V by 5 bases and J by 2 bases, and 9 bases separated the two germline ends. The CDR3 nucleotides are TGTGCCAGCAGTCCCCCCACTAACACTGAAGCTTTCTTT. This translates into CASSPPTNTEAFF.

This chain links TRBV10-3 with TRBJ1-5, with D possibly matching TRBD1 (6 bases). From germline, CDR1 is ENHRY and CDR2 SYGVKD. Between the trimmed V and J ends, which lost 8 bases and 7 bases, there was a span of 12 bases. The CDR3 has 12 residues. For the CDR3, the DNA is TGTGCCATCGCCCAGGGGACACAGCCCCAGCATTTT. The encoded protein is CAIAQGTQPQHF.

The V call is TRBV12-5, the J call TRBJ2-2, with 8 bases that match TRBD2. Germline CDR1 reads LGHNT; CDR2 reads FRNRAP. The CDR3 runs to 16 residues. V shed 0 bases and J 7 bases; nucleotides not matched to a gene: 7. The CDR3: CASGLVPAGASGELFF. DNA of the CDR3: TGTGCTAGTGGTTTGGTCCCAGCGGGGGCGAGCGGGGAGCTGTTTTTT.

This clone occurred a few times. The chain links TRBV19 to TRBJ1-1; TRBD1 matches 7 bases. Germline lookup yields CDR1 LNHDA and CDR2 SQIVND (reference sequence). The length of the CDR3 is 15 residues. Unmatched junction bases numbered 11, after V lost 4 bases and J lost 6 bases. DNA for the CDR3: TGTGCCAGTAGTACCCTCGAGACAGGGAAGGCTGAAGCTTTCTTT. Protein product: CASSTLETGKAEAFF. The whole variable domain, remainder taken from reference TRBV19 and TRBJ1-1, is DGGITQSPKYLFRKEGQNVTLSCEQNLNHDAMYWYRQDPGQGLRLIYYSQIVNDFQKGDIAEGYSVSREKKESFPLTVTSAQKNPTAFYLCASSTLETGKAEAFFGQGTRLTVV.

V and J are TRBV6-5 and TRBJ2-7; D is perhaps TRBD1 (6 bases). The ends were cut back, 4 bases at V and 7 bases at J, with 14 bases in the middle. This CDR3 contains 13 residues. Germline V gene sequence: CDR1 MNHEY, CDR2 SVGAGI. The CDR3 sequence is CASSSGQGQEQYF. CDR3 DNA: TGTGCCAGCAGTTCGGGTCAGGGGCAGGAGCAGTACTTC.

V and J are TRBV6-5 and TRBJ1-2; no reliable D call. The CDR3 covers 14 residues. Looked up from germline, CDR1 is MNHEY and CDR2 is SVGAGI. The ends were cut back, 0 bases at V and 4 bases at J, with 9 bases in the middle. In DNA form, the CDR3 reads TGTGCCAGCAGTTACTCGGCGGAGTTCTATGGCTACACCTTC. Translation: CASSYSAEFYGYTF.

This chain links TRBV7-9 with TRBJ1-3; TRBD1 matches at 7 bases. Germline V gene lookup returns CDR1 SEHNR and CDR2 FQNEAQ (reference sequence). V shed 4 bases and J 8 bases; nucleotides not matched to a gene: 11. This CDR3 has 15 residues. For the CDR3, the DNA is TGTGCCAGCAGCTCCCGTAGGGACAGTAGGGACACCATATATTTT. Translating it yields CASSSRRDSRDTIYF.

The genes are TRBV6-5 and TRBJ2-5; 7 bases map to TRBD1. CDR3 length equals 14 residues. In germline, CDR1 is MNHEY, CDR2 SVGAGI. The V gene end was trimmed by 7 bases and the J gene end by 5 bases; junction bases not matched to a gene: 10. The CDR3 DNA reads TGTGCCAGCAAGAATCGACAGGGCCGGGAGACCCAGTACTTC. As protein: CASKNRQGRETQYF.